This T cell receptor (beta chain) was recovered during a study of human T cells and chemical hapten exposure. The wider study: Patients, predominantly female, presented with alopecia areata, totalis or universalis.

MiXCR was run by TCRdb on the RACE reads, yielding one entry per CDR3 protein. In the table there are roughly 360,000 distinct CDR3 sequences, approximately 5.1% of which are singletons. This clonotype has ten or more counts. Germline lookup yields CDR1 SGHRS and CDR2 YFSETQ. V lost 0 bases to trimming and J lost 6 bases, with 10 bases between them. The CDR3 runs 14 residues. The sample's time point: patch test 1, 2 weeks after DPC sensitization. Treatment here: therapeutic diphenylcyclopropenone sensitization with weekly scalp DPC. This TCR came from a woman between 45 and 65 years old with alopecia areata. Some clones in this sample may be carry-over from other donors' samples. The source was whole blood, collected in connection with sensitization to the hapten diphenylcyclopropenone (DPC). The chain is built from TRBV5-1 and TRBJ2-1; D call uncertain. The CDR3 here is CASSLVPPINEQFF. DNA of the CDR3: TGCGCCAGCAGCTTGGTCCCGCCTATCAATGAGCAGTTCTTC.